This is a list of T cell receptor beta chains from one sample in a study of response to subunit inactivated influenza vaccine. TCRdb re-analysed the RT-PCR reads in MiXCR, keeping a single row per CDR3 protein. The sample yields roughly 170,000 distinct CDR3 sequences, 7.5% to 10% seen once. Material: non-naive T cells sorted from PBMCs, obtained on the day of vaccination. The receptors here all came from a man aged 50 to 59 who received an inactivated influenza vaccine. Each CDR3 is given with its conserved first and last residue.

TRBJ1-1 | TRBV6-4 | CASSDSRGAGGNTEAFF
TRBJ1-2 | TRBV28 | CASHRGTYGYTF
TRBJ1-1 | TRBV9 | CASSPRGGSAEAFF
TRBJ1-2 | TRBV7-2 | CASSRGTGAYGYTF
TRBJ2-7 | TRBV15 | CATSRAGPVLYEQYF
TRBJ2-2 | TRBV10-3 | CAVKRVGNTGELFF
TRBJ2-3 | TRBV20-1 | CSASGINTDTQYF
TRBJ2-3 | TRBV20-1 | CSATRDRLGDTQYF
TRBJ2-2 | TRBV9 | CASSVGGAGVTGELFF
TRBJ1-5 | TRBV24-1 | CATRHEGNQPQHF
TRBJ1-6 | TRBV12-3/TRBV12-4 | CASSFGALARGNSPLHF
TRBJ2-3 | TRBV19 | CASSSGGLGTDTQYF
TRBJ2-7 | TRBV20-1 | CSARDQKGFPYEQYF
TRBJ2-5 | TRBV29-1 | CSVESNKGETQYF
TRBJ2-1 | TRBV5-1 | CASSLVRGGNEQFF
TRBJ2-2 | TRBV10-3 | CAISGQPGELFF
TRBJ2-7 | TRBV4-2 | CASSQEEAGGPLEQYF
TRBJ1-2 | TRBV10-2 | CASTLLFGVGYGYTF
TRBJ2-3 | TRBV12-3/TRBV12-4 | CASSLQTRADTQYF
TRBJ2-7 | TRBV6-6 | CASSTNGGEQYF
TRBJ2-1 | TRBV6-2/TRBV6-3 | CASSFGLNLYNEQFF
TRBJ2-7 | TRBV7-9 | CASSPGTPPYEQYF
TRBJ2-2 | TRBV20-1 | CSARASGRGTGELFF
TRBJ2-7 | TRBV7-9 | CASSSPTGGVGEQYF
TRBJ2-5 | TRBV5-1 | CASSLDRPETQYF
TRBJ2-1 | TRBV11-2 | CASRKGAGGRNNEQFF
TRBJ2-7 | TRBV6-1 | CASTSSGEHEQYF
TRBJ1-1 | TRBV6-1 | CASRGTERTLKPREAFF
TRBJ2-1 | TRBV5-1 | CASSLTGQSTEQFF
TRBJ1-5 | TRBV9 | CASSVDSGTGGTQPQHF
TRBJ1-2 | TRBV10-1 | CASSEGQGKDYGYTF
TRBJ2-3 | TRBV9 | CASRGGSGITDTQYF
TRBJ1-1 | TRBV10-3 | CAISEPRTGGYTEAFF
TRBJ1-1 | TRBV10-3 | CAISEGGYTEAFF
TRBJ2-1 | TRBV4-3 | CASSQDLGIVYNEQFF
TRBJ2-1 | TRBV20-1 | CSARGLAGGPYNEQFF
TRBJ2-3 | TRBV11-2 | CASSQAGGPTDTQYF
TRBJ1-3 | TRBV30 | CAWSVSHGNTIYF
TRBJ2-7 | TRBV7-2 | CASSFPGKEAYEQYF
TRBJ2-3 | TRBV14 | CASSRRQGTDTQYF
TRBJ2-7 | TRBV6-1 | CASSAVGTGGYEQYF
TRBJ2-7 | TRBV11-3 | CASSLTSGVAYEQYF
TRBJ1-5 | TRBV4-3 | CASSQGIRDQPQHF
TRBJ2-3 | TRBV7-9 | CASSTGMDTQYF
TRBJ1-4 | TRBV4-1 | CASSQRRVSGNEKLFF